A single sample is the source of the 17 T cell receptor beta chains below, sequenced in a study of T cell responses to AZD1222 COVID-19 vaccine (dated by TCRdb to the early 2020s). Library method: the immunoSEQ multiplex PCR assay. TCRdb re-hosts the immuneACCESS table, in-frame sequences only. Its copies lack some clones; in the studies checked, an unresolved V gene accounts for under half of them, and the cause for the rest is not known. The sample has approximately 130,000 clones on record, approximately 90% of them singletons. Together, the top ten hold around 7.2% of the sample. Taken with the paper, the label for time point translates to: baseline before first vaccination. Specimen: peripheral blood, collected on day 0 of AZD1222 vaccination. Receptors were obtained from an adult in good health.

Written as DNA, the CDR3 is TGTGCCATCAGTGATGTACAGGACACAGATACGCAGTATTTT. Its translation is CAISDVQDTDTQYF. This chain connects TRBV10-3 to TRBJ2-3; D might be TRBD1 (5 bases). The ends were cut back, 3 bases at V and 2 bases at J, with 9 bases in the middle. From germline, CDR1 is ENHRY and CDR2 SYGVKD. The CDR3 extends over 14 amino acids.

The V and J genes are TRBV20-1 and TRBJ2-7; unclear D gene. Trimming took off 3 bases at V and 8 bases at J, with 8 bases between the two ends. This CDR3 contains 10 residues. Per germline, CDR1 DFQATT and CDR2 SNEGSKA (reference sequence). CDR3 amino acids: CSARGGQQYF. CDR3 coding DNA: TGCAGTGCTAGGGGCGGCCAGCAGTACTTC.

This clone was seen a single time. The chain links TRBV2 to TRBJ1-2; 9 bases align to TRBD1. Trimming removed 5 bases from V and 4 bases from J; junction bases left unmatched: 8. The CDR3 extends over 15 amino acids. In germline, CDR1 is SNHLY, CDR2 FYNNEI. In DNA, the CDR3 is TGTGCCAGCAGTCAGGGACAGGGAGCCGGCTATGGCTACACCTTC. This codes for CASSQGQGAGYGYTF.

J is TRBJ1-4 and V is TRBV28; D remains unclear. This CDR3 is built from 14 residues. V was cut by 3 bases and J by 6 bases, with 11 bases left in between. Germline values: CDR1 MDHEN, CDR2 SYDVKM. As DNA, the CDR3 is TGTGCCAGCAGTTTGTCTGGACGGGATGAAAAACTGTTTTTT. Amino acid sequence: CASSLSGRDEKLFF.

The chain uses TRBV5-1 and TRBJ1-4; unclear D gene. This CDR3 comprises 15 residues. Germline V CDR1 and CDR2: SGHRS, YFSETQ. V lost 0 bases, J lost 5 bases, and 11 bases lay in between. CDR3 coding DNA: TGCGCCAGCAGCTTGGTGACTGGGAACAATGAAAAACTGTTTTTT. This sequence encodes CASSLVTGNNEKLFF.

V and J are TRBV11-2 and TRBJ1-5, with D perhaps matching TRBD1 (5 bases). The germline V gene encodes CDR1 SGHAT and CDR2 FQNNGV. Trimming shortened V by 1 base and J by 0 bases, and 7 bases separated the two germline ends. This CDR3 is built from 15 residues. The CDR3 DNA reads as TGTGCCAGCAGCTTAGGGGACCATAGCAATCAGCCCCAGCATTTT. This translates into CASSLGDHSNQPQHF.

This chain joins TRBV5-1 and TRBJ2-7; 7 nucleotides align to TRBD1. This CDR3 has 15 amino acids. Germline CDR1 is SGHRS and CDR2 is YFSETQ. V lost 2 bases and J lost 6; bases outside the gene matches: 11. The CDR3 nucleotides are TGCGCCAGCAGCTTAACAGGGGTCCCTCCTGTCGAGCAGTACTTC. It translates to CASSLTGVPPVEQYF.

This clone was counted a single time. The chain couples TRBV19 to TRBJ2-7; D might be TRBD2 (5 bases). The CDR3 extends over 14 amino acids. Trimming left V 4 bases short and J 0 bases short, with 10 bases between. The germline V gene has CDR1 LNHDA and CDR2 SQIVND (reference sequence). CDR3 sequence reads: CASSTDRDSYEQYF. As DNA, the CDR3 is TGTGCCAGTAGTACAGACCGGGACTCCTACGAGCAGTACTTC.

The chain carries TRBV18 and TRBJ1-2; TRBD1 matches at 9 bases. Germline trimming cut 3 bases from V and 6 bases from J; bases unmatched to any gene: 5. CDR1 and CDR2 from the germline V gene are KGHSH and LQKENI. The CDR3 is made up of 14 amino acids. CDR3 nucleotides: TGTGCCAGCTCACCCAATACAGGGGGCGATGGCTACACCTTC. Residues: CASSPNTGGDGYTF.

The genes are TRBV12-3 or TRBV12-4 and TRBJ1-3; D gene uncertain. The V end was cut by 2 bases, the J end by 0 bases, with 2 bases between. This CDR3 comprises 13 residues. CDR3 amino acids: CASSLRSGNTIYF. The CDR3 region has the DNA TGTGCCAGCAGTTTACGCTCTGGAAACACCATATATTTT.

The genes are TRBV30 and TRBJ2-3, with TRBD2 matching 8 bases. Germline values: CDR1 GTSNPN, CDR2 SVGIG (reference sequence). This CDR3 region has 14 residues. The trim removed 3 bases at V and 0 bases at J, leaving 2 bases unmatched. The CDR3, as DNA: TGTGCCTGGAGCGGCGGGGGGAGCACAGATACGCAGTATTTT. The encoded protein is CAWSGGGSTDTQYF.

V is TRBV15 and J is TRBJ2-5, with TRBD2 matching 8 bases. The V and J ends lost 5 bases and 5 bases, in that order; junction bases with no gene match: 10. Germline V gives CDR1 LNHNV, CDR2 YYDKDF (reference sequence). The CDR3 totals 15 residues. The DNA of the CDR3 is TGTGCCACCAGCGGGGGAACTAGCGGTTGGGAGACCCAGTACTTC. Translating it yields CATSGGTSGWETQYF.

The V call is TRBV6-5, the J call TRBJ2-2; 7 bases agree with TRBD2. This CDR3 is 15 amino acids long. Germline assignment: CDR1 MNHEY and CDR2 SVGAGI. V trimming: 6 bases; J trimming: 3 bases; junction bases outside the gene matches: 7. DNA of the CDR3: TGTGCCAGCAGCCCCTTACGGGGGGACACCGGGGAGCTGTTTTTT. Translating it yields CASSPLRGDTGELFF.

The V call is TRBV10-3, the J call TRBJ2-7; D perhaps matches TRBD1 (5 bases). Trimming removed 2 bases at V and 4 bases at J, with 21 bases between. CDR3 length equals 17 residues. Looked up from germline, CDR1 is ENHRY and CDR2 is SYGVKD. The CDR3 sequence: CAISEDFAGKGGYEQYF. CDR3 nucleotide sequence: TGTGCCATCAGTGAGGATTTCGCAGGGAAAGGTGGGTACGAGCAGTACTTC.

V usage is TRBV18 and J usage is TRBJ1-6, with a possible D match to TRBD1 (5 bases). V was cut by 3 bases and J by 7 bases, with 10 bases left in between. CDR3 length equals 14 residues. Per germline, CDR1 KGHSH and CDR2 LQKENI. The chain's CDR3 is CASSPEGKNSPLHF. The DNA for the CDR3 is TGTGCCAGCTCACCGGAGGGGAAAAATTCACCCCTCCACTTT.

This chain connects TRBV11-2 to TRBJ1-1; D uncertain. The CDR3 length is 13 residues. From germline, CDR1 is SGHAT and CDR2 FQNNGV. V lost 0 bases and J 3 bases, leaving 5 bases between the germline ends. The CDR3 bases are TGTGCCAGCAGCTTAGACACTTACACTGAAGCTTTCTTT. Protein product: CASSLDTYTEAFF.

The chain uses TRBV5-4 and TRBJ1-1; perhaps TRBD1 as D (5 bases). CDR1 and CDR2 from the germline V gene are SGHNT and YYREEE (reference sequence). Trimming took 2 bases from V and 0 from J, leaving 11 bases between them. The length of the CDR3 is 15 residues. The CDR3 sequence: CASSFPGTVNTEAFF. The CDR3 nucleotides are TGTGCCAGCAGCTTCCCCGGGACGGTGAACACTGAAGCTTTCTTT.